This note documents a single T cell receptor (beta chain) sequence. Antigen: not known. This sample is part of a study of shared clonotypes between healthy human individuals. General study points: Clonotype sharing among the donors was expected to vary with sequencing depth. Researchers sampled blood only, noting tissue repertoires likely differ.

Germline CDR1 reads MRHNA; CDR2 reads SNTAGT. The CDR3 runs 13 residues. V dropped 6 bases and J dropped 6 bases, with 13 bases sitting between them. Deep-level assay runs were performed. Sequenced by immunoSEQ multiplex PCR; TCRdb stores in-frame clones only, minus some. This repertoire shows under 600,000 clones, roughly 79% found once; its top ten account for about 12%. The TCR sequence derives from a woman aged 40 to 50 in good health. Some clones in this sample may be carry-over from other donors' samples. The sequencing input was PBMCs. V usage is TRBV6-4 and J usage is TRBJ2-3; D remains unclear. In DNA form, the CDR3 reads TGTGCCAGCAGCTTGTCCGCCCTGGATACGCAGTATTTT. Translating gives CASSLSALDTQYF.